The 31 T cell receptor beta chains below were found in one sample sequenced in a study of PD-1 blockade in mismatch repair-deficient tumors (dated by TCRdb to 2016 to 2017). Library preparation was by the immunoSEQ multiplex PCR assay. TCRdb provides this immuneACCESS table in a form limited to in-frame rearrangements. Some clones are lacking; in checked studies, under half of them reflect an unresolved V gene, and why the rest are absent is not known. The sample profile shows around 30,000 clones; 80% of them were found once. The top ten clones comprise 3% to 4% of the sample. Specimen: PBMCs, collected around 6 weeks after starting pembrolizumab. The receptors stem from an adult with mismatch repair-deficient cancer.

The chain employs TRBV30 and TRBJ1-6, with D unresolved. Trimming removed 0 bases from V and 13 bases from J, with 13 bases in between. The germline CDR1 and CDR2 sequences are GTSNPN and SVGIG (reference sequence). The CDR3 is 13 residues long. The CDR3 DNA reads as TGTGCCTGGAGTGTATTACCTTCCCGGCCCCTCCACTTT. It specifies CAWSVLPSRPLHF.

The V gene is TRBV14, the J gene TRBJ2-7; tentatively, D is TRBD1 (6 bases). The CDR3 spans 14 residues. From germline, CDR1 is SGHDN and CDR2 FVKESK. The V end lost 4 bases, the J end lost 0 bases, and 10 bases lay between the germline ends. CDR3 residues: CASSLWTASYEQYF. The CDR3 DNA sequence: TGTGCCAGCAGCCTCTGGACAGCCTCCTACGAGCAGTACTTC.

The J gene is TRBJ2-7, the V gene TRBV9, with 10 positions matching TRBD1. The CDR3 contains 16 residues. The ends lost 3 bases at V and 2 bases at J; junction bases unmatched: 8. CDR1 is SGDLS, CDR2 YYNGEE, per germline. The CDR3, as DNA: TGTGCCAGCAGCGAACCCGCCGGGACAGGGGCCTACGAGCAGTACTTC. Protein product: CASSEPAGTGAYEQYF.

The rearrangement joins TRBV5-4 to TRBJ2-5; TRBD2 matches 10 bases. CDR3 size: 16 residues. J was trimmed by 1 base and V by 4 bases; bases with no gene match: 7. Germline V gene lookup returns CDR1 SGHNT and CDR2 YYREEE (reference sequence). In DNA form, the CDR3 reads TGTGCCAGCAGCGTCACTAGCGGGAACTCCCAAGAGACCCAGTACTTC. It specifies CASSVTSGNSQETQYF.

The V call is TRBV6-6, the J call TRBJ2-5; TRBD2 matches 7 bases. The CDR3 is made up of 16 amino acids. Losses at the gene ends were 7 bases for V and 2 bases for J; bases not matched to a gene: 13. The germline gives CDR1 MNHNY, CDR2 SVGAGI (reference sequence). CDR3 sequence reads: CASTPLRGRGQETQYF. The DNA of the CDR3 is TGTGCCAGCACCCCGCTTCGCGGGAGAGGGCAAGAGACCCAGTACTTC.

This chain uses TRBV5-6 with TRBJ2-2, with 11 bases lining up with TRBD1. This CDR3 spans 15 amino acids. Germline V CDR1 and CDR2: SGHDT, YYEEEE. The ends lost 6 bases at V and 4 bases at J; junction bases unmatched: 5. CDR3 region: CASTRTGGRTGELFF. The CDR3 DNA reads TGTGCCAGCACCCGGACAGGGGGCCGCACCGGGGAGCTGTTTTTT.

This chain links TRBV4-2 with TRBJ2-3; D may be TRBD2 (5 bases). V was cut by 1 base and J by 5 bases, with 16 bases left in between. The germline CDR1 and CDR2 sequences are LGHNA and YNFKEQ. There are 16 residues in the CDR3. The CDR3 loop is CASSQGAASSLDTQYF. The CDR3 region has the DNA TGTGCCAGCAGCCAAGGAGCGGCCTCGTCCTTAGATACGCAGTATTTT.

This clone was observed once. The chain couples TRBV6-5 to TRBJ2-2; D gene uncertain. The CDR3 length is 15 residues. Deletions cut 2 bases from V and 4 bases from J, with 11 bases between. CDR1 and CDR2 (germline): MNHEY, SVGAGI. The CDR3 DNA is TGTGCCAGCAGTTACCTCAACATTGGCACCGGGGAGCTGTTTTTT. Encoded protein: CASSYLNIGTGELFF.

This rearrangement joins TRBV5-6 to TRBJ1-4; 7 nucleotides match TRBD1. This CDR3 contains 15 residues. Trimming took 2 bases from V and 7 from J; bases not matched to a gene: 8. The germline V gene has CDR1 SGHDT and CDR2 YYEEEE. DNA of the CDR3: TGTGCCAGCAGCTTAGGGAGGACAGGAACTGAAAAACTGTTTTTT. Translation gives CASSLGRTGTEKLFF.

This clone was observed a few times. The chain uses TRBV7-3 and TRBJ2-7; a weak D match, TRBD1 (6 bases). CDR3 size: 14 residues. V lost 5 bases and J lost 1, with 12 bases in between. CDR1 and CDR2 from the germline V gene are SGHTA and FQGTGA. The CDR3 sequence: CASSLDRNSYEQYF. The CDR3 nucleotides are TGTGCCAGCAGCCTCGACAGGAATTCCTACGAGCAGTACTTC. Full variable domain (missing parts from reference TRBV7-3 and TRBJ2-7): GAGVSQTPSNKVTEKGKYVELRCDPISGHTALYWYRQSLGQGPEFLIYFQGTGAADDSGLPNDRFFAVRPEGSVSTLKIQRTERGDSAVYLCASSLDRNSYEQYFGPGTRLTVT.

The chain links TRBV28 to TRBJ2-7; maybe TRBD2 (5 bases). The V gene's germline CDR1 is MDHEN and CDR2 SYDVKM. This CDR3 has 13 amino acids. V was pared by 7 bases and J by 2 bases, with 12 bases between. The CDR3 here is CASKEPGTYEQYF. As DNA, the CDR3 is TGTGCCAGCAAAGAGCCCGGGACCTACGAGCAGTACTTC. Complete variable domain (other parts from reference TRBV28 and TRBJ2-7): DVKVTQSSRYLVKRTGEKVFLECVQDMDHENMFWYRQDPGLGLRLIYFSYDVKMKEKGDIPEGYSVSREKKERFSLILESASTNQTSMYLCASKEPGTYEQYFGPGTRLTVT.

This clone was counted a few times. The rearrangement joins TRBV27 to TRBJ2-2, with a weak D call TRBD2 (7 bases). This CDR3 contains 16 residues. The germline V gene has CDR1 MNHEY and CDR2 SMNVEV (reference sequence). V was clipped by 2 bases and J by 5 bases, with 15 bases between them. The CDR3 bases are TGTGCCAGCAGTTTACAAGCGGGACAAATAACCGGGGAGCTGTTTTTT. It is translated as CASSLQAGQITGELFF.

Turning to this clone: Germline is not matched at one junction end, which may reflect a read error. This chain joins TRBV28 and TRBJ1-2; D unresolved. Per the germline V gene, CDR1 is MDHEN and CDR2 is SYDVKM. The CDR3 runs to 13 residues. CDR3 nucleotides: TGTGTCAGCAGTTCTCCCGCTAACTATGGCTACACCTTC. Translated, it gives CVSSSPANYGYTF.

This chain links TRBV7-9 with TRBJ1-4; 9 positions match TRBD1. After removal of 5 bases from V and 9 bases from J, the junction contained 7 bases not matched to a gene. CDR3 length equals 14 residues. Looked up from germline, CDR1 is SEHNR and CDR2 is FQNEAQ (reference sequence). This chain's CDR3 is CASSPLGTGQKLFF. The CDR3 nucleotides read TGTGCCAGCAGCCCCCTCGGGACAGGGCAAAAACTGTTTTTT. Drawing the rest from reference TRBV7-9 and TRBJ1-4, the complete variable domain is DTGVSQNPRHKITKRGQNVTFRCDPISEHNRLYWYRQTLGQGPEFLTYFQNEAQLEKSRLLSDRFSAERPKGSFSTLEIQRTEQGDSAMYLCASSPLGTGQKLFFGSGTQLSVL.

This chain's CDR3 is CASSPLASSGSYEQYF. The CDR3 DNA follows: TGTGCCAGCAGCCCCCTGGCGTCTAGCGGCTCCTACGAGCAGTACTTC. The V gene is TRBV7-6, the J gene TRBJ2-7; 7 nucleotides align to TRBD2. CDR1 is SGHVS and CDR2 is FNYEAQ in the germline V gene. Trimming cost V 5 bases and J 0 bases; bases outside gene matches: 10. This CDR3 is 16 amino acids long.

The chain has TRBV6-1 and TRBJ2-3, with TRBD2 matching 7 bases. This CDR3 is built from 15 residues. The V and J ends lost 7 bases and 4 bases, in that order; junction bases with no gene match: 11. CDR1 and CDR2 from the germline V gene are MNHNS and SASEGT. The CDR3 sequence is CASNGRTRGADTQYF. CDR3 nucleotide sequence: TGTGCCAGCAACGGGAGGACAAGAGGAGCAGATACGCAGTATTTT.

The J gene is TRBJ2-2, the V gene TRBV11-3; 8 positions agree with TRBD2. With 1 base clipped from V and 7 bases from J, the junction kept 17 bases outside the gene matches. Per germline, CDR1 SGHNT and CDR2 YENEEA. CDR3 size: 19 residues. Here the CDR3 DNA reads TGTGCCAGCAGCTTAGCGGCTCGTCTAGCGGGCTTCCTAGGCGGGGAGCTGTTTTTT. Its protein product is CASSLAARLAGFLGGELFF. Full variable domain (remainder filled in from reference TRBV11-3 and TRBJ2-2): EAGVVQSPRYKIIEKKQPVAFWCNPISGHNTLYWYLQNLGQGPELLIRYENEEAVDDSQLPKDRFSAERLKGVDSTLKIQPAELGDSAVYLCASSLAARLAGFLGGELFFGEGSRLTVL.

CDR3 nucleotide sequence: TGTGCCAGCAGTTTTGGGACAGGGGGTGCCAAAAACATTCAGTACTTC. As protein: CASSFGTGGAKNIQYF. The rearrangement uses TRBV28 and TRBJ2-4; 11 bases fit TRBD1. This CDR3 comprises 16 residues. Trimming removed 3 bases from V and 1 base from J; junction bases left unmatched: 2. In germline, CDR1 is MDHEN, CDR2 SYDVKM.

The V gene is TRBV7-9, the J gene TRBJ2-5; perhaps TRBD2 as D (7 bases). The germline V gene encodes CDR1 SEHNR and CDR2 FQNEAQ (reference sequence). Trimming took 5 bases from V and 2 from J, leaving 21 bases between them. The CDR3 length is 17 residues. Here the CDR3 reads CASSPGLGGGGQETQYF. The CDR3 DNA reads TGTGCCAGCAGCCCCGGACTAGGGGGAGGAGGGCAAGAGACCCAGTACTTC.

The chain recombines TRBV7-3 with TRBJ2-7, with 7 bases lining up with TRBD1. Germline CDR1 and CDR2: SGHTA and FQGTGA. The V segment lost 5 bases and the J segment 4 bases; nucleotides outside the gene matches: 11. The CDR3 is 15 residues long. DNA of the CDR3: TGTGCCAGCAGCCTGATTGGGACAGCTATATACGAGCAGTACTTC. It is translated as CASSLIGTAIYEQYF.

The chain combines TRBV5-6 with TRBJ1-2; possibly TRBD1 for D (5 bases). Germline V lookup: CDR1 SGHDT, CDR2 YYEEEE. This CDR3 comprises 13 residues. The ends were cut back, 4 bases at V and 3 bases at J, with 10 bases in the middle. The DNA of the CDR3 is TGTGCCAGCAGCCCTGGAGGGGACTATGGCTACACCTTC. It yields the protein CASSPGGDYGYTF.

CDR3 DNA: TGTGCCAGCCGCCGGACAGGGTCTGGAAACACCATATATTTT. It yields the protein CASRRTGSGNTIYF. The rearrangement uses TRBV11-2 and TRBJ1-3; 8 bases line up with TRBD1. CDR3 length equals 14 residues. V trimming: 8 bases; J trimming: 1 base; junction bases outside the gene matches: 4. Germline V gene lookup returns CDR1 SGHAT and CDR2 FQNNGV.

This sequence joins TRBV28 and TRBJ1-2; D ambiguous. CDR3 size: 12 residues. Germline loops: CDR1 MDHEN, CDR2 SYDVKM. Trimming took off 6 bases at V and 2 bases at J, with 7 bases between the two ends. Here the CDR3 DNA reads TGTGCCAGCAGCTACCAAAACTATGGCTACACCTTC. The encoded protein is CASSYQNYGYTF.

V and J are TRBV28 and TRBJ1-2; D not certain. The CDR3 loop spans 12 amino acids. From germline, CDR1 is MDHEN and CDR2 SYDVKM. V gave up 2 bases and J gave up 7 bases, with 8 bases separating them. CDR3 bases: TGTGCCAGCAGTTTACGGTCATTTGGCTACACCTTC. Its translation: CASSLRSFGYTF.

J is TRBJ2-1 and V is TRBV9; 11 bases line up with TRBD2. Trimming removed 4 bases from V and 3 bases from J; junction bases left unmatched: 3. Germline V CDR1 and CDR2: SGDLS, YYNGEE. The CDR3 has 15 amino acids. The CDR3 loop reads CASSRTSGSYNEQFF. The CDR3 DNA is TGTGCCAGCAGCCGAACTAGCGGGAGCTACAATGAGCAGTTCTTC.

V and J are TRBV7-6 and TRBJ2-5; 13 nucleotides line up with TRBD2. Germline loops: CDR1 SGHVS, CDR2 FNYEAQ. Losses at the gene ends were 5 bases for V and 4 bases for J; bases not matched to a gene: 4. The CDR3 is 15 residues long. DNA for the CDR3: TGTGCCAGCAGCCCAACTAGCGGGAGGGTAGAGACCCAGTACTTC. It codes for CASSPTSGRVETQYF.

The V call is TRBV27, the J call TRBJ2-4; no clear D gene. Trimming took 3 bases from V and 0 from J, leaving 12 bases between them. Germline V gene lookup returns CDR1 MNHEY and CDR2 SMNVEV (reference sequence). The CDR3 has 16 amino acids. The CDR3 loop is CASSFRSPLAKNIQYF. The CDR3 DNA is TGTGCCAGCAGTTTTCGGTCTCCCTTAGCCAAAAACATTCAGTACTTC.

V and J are TRBV2 and TRBJ2-2, with D uncertain. The CDR3 is 14 residues long. Trimming pared 7 bases from V and 4 bases from J, leaving 13 bases between. Per the germline V gene, CDR1 is SNHLY and CDR2 is FYNNEI. The DNA of the CDR3 is TGTGCCAGCATTCCAAGTCTGAGCACCGGGGAGCTGTTTTTT. It is translated as CASIPSLSTGELFF.

The V call is TRBV9, the J call TRBJ2-6; D ambiguous. Trimming cost V 4 bases and J 9 bases, with 8 bases left between them. From germline, CDR1 is SGDLS and CDR2 YYNGEE. The CDR3 consists of 12 residues. CDR3 amino acids: CASSPTGNVLTF. In nucleotides, the CDR3 is TGTGCCAGCAGCCCCACGGGCAACGTCCTGACTTTC.

Concerning this clone: Compared with germline, one end of the junction differs, possibly owing to a read error. The genes are TRBV27 and TRBJ1-5; 7 positions agree with TRBD1. Germline CDR1 MNHEY, CDR2 SMNVEV (reference sequence). The CDR3 runs to 14 residues. CDR3 in amino acids: CASSSRDSSQPQHF. CDR3 DNA: TGTGCCAGCAGTTCCCGGGACAGCAGTCAGCCCCAGCATTTT.

Here the CDR3 DNA reads TGTGCCAGCAGCCCCATAGCGGGGAGGGTAAATGAGCAGTTCTTC. This gives the protein CASSPIAGRVNEQFF. The chain combines TRBV11-2 with TRBJ2-1; the match to TRBD2 covers 8 bases. The CDR3 loop spans 15 amino acids. Germline CDR1 is SGHAT and CDR2 is FQNNGV. The J segment lost 7 bases and the V segment lost 5 bases, leaving 10 bases of the junction unmatched.